Following are 28 T cell receptor beta chains from one sample sequenced in a study of blood T cell repertoires in COVID-19. The table came from immunoSEQ multiplex PCR; TCRdb's copy has only in-frame clones and leaves some out. Among approximately 100,000 clones listed, 80% to 90% were seen once. Sequencing used PBMCs or T cells enriched from blood (not recorded which). These receptors all come from a woman aged 45-60 years who had recovered from COVID-19.

This chain uses TRBV5-6 with TRBJ2-1; 9 bases align to TRBD1. This CDR3 contains 15 residues. Germline CDR1 reads SGHDT; CDR2 reads YYEEEE. Trimming at V came to 4 bases and at J to 4 bases, leaving 6 bases not matched to a gene. The CDR3 spells CASSGPGTGYNEQFF. The DNA for the CDR3 is TGTGCCAGCAGCGGCCCCGGGACAGGGTACAATGAGCAGTTCTTC.

This chain connects TRBV6-6 to TRBJ2-3; the match to TRBD2 covers 8 bases. The ends lost 6 bases at V and 5 bases at J; junction bases unmatched: 7. In germline, CDR1 is MNHNY, CDR2 SVGAGI (reference sequence). There are 14 residues in the CDR3. This CDR3 reads CASRPGGALDTQYF. CDR3 bases: TGTGCCAGCAGACCCGGGGGGGCCTTAGATACGCAGTATTTT.

This chain links TRBV27 with TRBJ2-7; TRBD1 aligns across 8 bases. Trimming cost V 6 bases and J 3 bases; bases outside gene matches: 1. The CDR3 runs to 12 residues. The germline CDR1 and CDR2 sequences are MNHEY and SMNVEV (reference sequence). The CDR3 sequence: CASRGQVYEQYF. The CDR3 DNA is TGTGCCAGCAGGGGACAGGTCTACGAGCAGTACTTC.

V usage is TRBV2 and J usage is TRBJ2-4, with 7 bases matching TRBD1. V was pared by 6 bases and J by 5 bases, with 10 bases of the junction left unmatched. The CDR3 runs to 15 residues. Germline CDR1 reads SNHLY; CDR2 reads FYNNEI. The CDR3 sequence is CASRADRVGQNIQYF. As DNA, the CDR3 is TGTGCCAGCAGAGCTGACAGGGTGGGTCAAAACATTCAGTACTTC.

The chain joins TRBV3-1 (or the pseudogene TRBV3-2) to TRBJ2-6; tentatively, D is TRBD2 (5 bases). V was pared by 4 bases and J by 1 base, with 17 bases between. Germline CDR1 reads LGHDT; CDR2 reads YNNKEL (reference sequence). The CDR3 consists of 18 residues. The CDR3 spells CASSPEEVRVSGANVLTF. CDR3 nucleotides: TGTGCCAGCAGCCCGGAGGAGGTTCGGGTGTCTGGGGCCAACGTCCTGACTTTC.

The chain recombines TRBV7-6 with TRBJ2-7, with D uncertain. Trimming removed 1 base from V and 1 base from J, with 8 bases in between. The CDR3 runs to 14 residues. Germline-derived CDR1 and CDR2 are SGHVS and FNYEAQ. The CDR3 protein is CASSLGRQSYEQYF. The CDR3 DNA follows: TGTGCCAGCAGCTTAGGCAGACAATCCTACGAGCAGTACTTC.

V and J are TRBV5-1 and TRBJ2-5; D gene uncertain. This CDR3 comprises 13 residues. Germline assignment: CDR1 SGHRS and CDR2 YFSETQ. V was shortened by 3 bases and J by 3 bases, with 9 bases between the two germline ends. The DNA for the CDR3 is TGCGCCAGCAGCTACCGGGTGGAAGAGACCCAGTACTTC. As protein: CASSYRVEETQYF.

This chain uses TRBV28 with TRBJ1-4; 7 nucleotides align to TRBD1. The germline CDR1 and CDR2 sequences are MDHEN and SYDVKM. Unmatched junction bases numbered 7, after V lost 4 bases and J lost 2 bases. The CDR3 runs to 16 residues. The CDR3 DNA reads TGTGCCAGCAGTTCGGGAGGGGGCCATACTAATGAAAAACTGTTTTTT. The encoded protein is CASSSGGGHTNEKLFF.

The chain combines TRBV5-8 with TRBJ2-5, with 8 bases that match TRBD2. The V and J ends lost 0 bases and 5 bases, in that order; junction bases with no gene match: 6. From germline, CDR1 is SGHTS and CDR2 YDEGEE. The CDR3 runs to 15 residues. The CDR3 here is CASSLGPGGLETQYF. The CDR3 DNA sequence: TGTGCCAGCAGCTTGGGTCCGGGGGGGCTGGAGACCCAGTACTTC. The whole variable domain, filled in from reference TRBV5-8 and TRBJ2-5, reads EAGVTQSPTHLIKTRGQQATLRCSPISGHTSVYWYQQALGLGLQFLLWYDEGEERNRGNFPPRFSGRQFPNYSSELNVNALELEDSALYLCASSLGPGGLETQYFGPGTRLLVL.

The chain carries TRBV19 and TRBJ1-2; 7 bases fit TRBD1. V shed 5 bases, J shed 8 bases, and the junction held 11 bases outside the gene matches. This CDR3 spans 14 amino acids. Germline V gene sequence: CDR1 LNHDA, CDR2 SQIVND (reference sequence). This CDR3 reads CASSQRTGPRGYTF. DNA for the CDR3: TGTGCCAGTAGTCAGCGGACAGGCCCCAGGGGCTACACCTTC.

The CDR3 DNA is TGCGCCAGCAGCTTAGAATCAGGGGGGAATTCACCCCTCCACTTT. It translates to CASSLESGGNSPLHF. The chain links TRBV5-1 to TRBJ1-6, with TRBD1 identical over 7 bases. V shed 2 bases, J shed 7 bases, and the junction held 6 bases outside the gene matches. CDR1 and CDR2 (germline): SGHRS, YFSETQ. This CDR3 is 15 amino acids long.

The chain has TRBV5-1 and TRBJ2-7, with 9 bases fitting TRBD1. CDR3 length: 13 amino acids. With 0 bases clipped from V and 6 bases from J, the junction kept 1 base outside the gene matches. Germline V gene sequence: CDR1 SGHRS, CDR2 YFSETQ. The CDR3 loop is CASSLEGQGEQYF. DNA of the CDR3: TGCGCCAGCAGCTTGGAGGGACAGGGCGAGCAGTACTTC. The full variable domain, in which reference TRBV5-1 and TRBJ2-7 provide the parts outside the CDR3, is KAGVTQTPRYLIKTRGQQVTLSCSPISGHRSVSWYQQTPGQGLQFLFEYFSETQRNKGNFPGRFSGRQFSNSRSEMNVSTLELGDSALYLCASSLEGQGEQYFGPGTRLTVT.

The chain joins TRBV2 to TRBJ2-1, with 10 bases matching TRBD2. The CDR3 totals 16 residues. The germline CDR1 and CDR2 sequences are SNHLY and FYNNEI. V was clipped by 6 bases and J by 3 bases; unmatched bases: 8. In DNA, the CDR3 is TGTGCCAGCAGGCGGGCTAGCGGGAGTCGCTACAATGAGCAGTTCTTC. Encoded protein: CASRRASGSRYNEQFF.

V and J are TRBV27 and TRBJ1-6; tentatively, D is TRBD1 (6 bases). Germline values: CDR1 MNHEY, CDR2 SMNVEV (reference sequence). V shed 2 bases and J shed 7 bases, with 12 bases lying between them. This CDR3 is 15 amino acids long. The CDR3: CASSLGGQANSPLHF. The CDR3 DNA is TGTGCCAGCAGTTTAGGGGGACAAGCAAATTCACCCCTCCACTTT.

V usage is TRBV7-8 and J usage is TRBJ1-2, with D perhaps TRBD1 (6 bases). Trimming took 1 base from V and 5 from J, leaving 8 bases between them. The CDR3 has 13 amino acids. Germline-derived CDR1 and CDR2 are SGHVS and FQNEAQ. CDR3 in amino acids: CASSLGTEYGYTF. The CDR3 DNA follows: TGTGCCAGCAGCTTAGGGACAGAATATGGCTACACCTTC.

J is TRBJ2-4 and V is TRBV3-1 (or the pseudogene TRBV3-2), with TRBD1 matching over 7 bases. This CDR3 is built from 15 residues. V lost 3 bases to trimming and J lost 6 bases; unmatched junction nucleotides: 8. Germline CDR1 reads LGHDT; CDR2 reads YNNKEL (reference sequence). The CDR3 DNA follows: TGTGCCAGCAGCCAGGTGACAGGGACGGGAAACATTCAGTACTTC. It encodes CASSQVTGTGNIQYF.

The rearrangement uses TRBV9 and TRBJ2-7; 12 bases are shared with TRBD2. The length of the CDR3 is 15 residues. V gave up 3 bases and J gave up 5 bases; unmatched junction bases: 6. Germline V lookup: CDR1 SGDLS, CDR2 YYNGEE. CDR3 region: CASSAQTSGRNEQYF. The DNA of the CDR3 is TGTGCCAGCAGCGCCCAGACTAGCGGGAGAAACGAGCAGTACTTC.

The chain is built from TRBV15 and TRBJ2-7; weak D call: TRBD2 (5 bases). This CDR3 region has 14 residues. The germline V and J ends were trimmed by 0 bases and 7 bases, with 13 bases remaining between them. Germline CDR1 is LNHNV and CDR2 is YYDKDF (reference sequence). The CDR3 region has the DNA TGTGCCACCAGCAGAGATCAACTAGGCCGGGAGCAGTACTTC. As protein: CATSRDQLGREQYF.

This CDR3 is CASSFIPQSTDTQYF. The CDR3 DNA reads as TGTGCCAGCAGTTTCATACCACAATCCACAGATACGCAGTATTTT. The chain combines TRBV7-3 with TRBJ2-3; D not certain. V lost 6 bases, J lost 2 bases, and 15 bases lay in between. Per the germline V gene, CDR1 is SGHTA and CDR2 is FQGTGA. CDR3 length: 15 residues. The full variable domain, its missing parts supplied by reference TRBV7-3 and TRBJ2-3, is GAGVSQTPSNKVTEKGKYVELRCDPISGHTALYWYRQSLGQGPEFLIYFQGTGAADDSGLPNDRFFAVRPEGSVSTLKIQRTERGDSAVYLCASSFIPQSTDTQYFGPGTRLTVL.

The V gene is TRBV10-3, the J gene TRBJ1-5; a possible D gene is TRBD1 (5 bases). V was cut by 4 bases and J by 1 base, with 11 bases left in between. The CDR3 length is 15 residues. Germline CDR1 reads ENHRY; CDR2 reads SYGVKD. The CDR3 loop is CAISGGGVSNQPQHF. DNA of the CDR3: TGTGCCATCAGTGGAGGAGGGGTGAGCAATCAGCCCCAGCATTTT.

This clone was counted a single time. The rearrangement uses TRBV29-1 and TRBJ1-3; no clear D gene. Germline lookup yields CDR1 SQVTM and CDR2 ANQGSEA. The CDR3 has 13 residues. Trimming stripped 5 bases from V and 0 bases from J, with 8 bases between. CDR3 nucleotides: TGCAGCGTTCTGATCGGCTCTGGAAACACCATATATTTT. Its translation: CSVLIGSGNTIYF.

The chain joins TRBV6-6 to TRBJ2-7, with 10 bases matching TRBD1. V shed 2 bases and J 2 bases; nucleotides not matched to a gene: 6. The CDR3 runs to 16 residues. Per the germline V gene, CDR1 is MNHNY and CDR2 is SVGAGI (reference sequence). This CDR3 reads CASSYQGDRGPYEQYF. For the CDR3, the DNA is TGTGCCAGCAGTTACCAAGGGGACAGGGGTCCCTACGAGCAGTACTTC.

This sequence joins TRBV5-1 and TRBJ2-7; 7 nucleotides align to TRBD2. CDR1 and CDR2 from the germline V gene are SGHRS and YFSETQ. The CDR3 is 14 residues long. The V gene end was trimmed by 4 bases and the J gene end by 9 bases; junction bases not matched to a gene: 13. The CDR3 sequence: CASSPRLAEEGQYF. DNA for the CDR3: TGCGCCAGCAGCCCCAGACTAGCTGAAGAAGGGCAGTACTTC.

The chain links TRBV9 to TRBJ2-6; D perhaps matches TRBD1 (6 bases). The V gene's germline CDR1 is SGDLS and CDR2 YYNGEE. The CDR3 runs 15 residues. The V end was cut by 5 bases, the J end by 0 bases, with 9 bases between. The DNA for the CDR3 is TGTGCCAGCAGACAGGGCCTCTCTGGGGCCAACGTCCTGACTTTC. Translated: CASRQGLSGANVLTF.

V gene TRBV6-5 combines with J gene TRBJ1-2; 11 bases agree with TRBD1. Germline trimming cut 1 base from V and 6 bases from J; bases unmatched to any gene: 4. This CDR3 is built from 15 residues. Germline V CDR1 and CDR2: MNHEY, SVGAGI. This chain's CDR3 is CASSYFGQGANGYTF. CDR3 in DNA: TGTGCCAGCAGTTACTTCGGACAGGGGGCGAATGGCTACACCTTC.

V is TRBV5-4 and J is TRBJ1-4; D call uncertain. V lost 3 bases to trimming and J lost 4 bases, with 13 bases between them. The CDR3 runs to 15 residues. Germline V lookup: CDR1 SGHNT, CDR2 YYREEE (reference sequence). The CDR3 spells CASSSSGGGNEKLFF. CDR3 coding DNA: TGTGCCAGCAGCTCTAGCGGAGGAGGTAATGAAAAACTGTTTTTT.

The rearrangement links TRBV7-9 to TRBJ2-7; 12 nucleotides match TRBD2. V lost 5 bases, J lost 5 bases, and 4 bases stayed unmatched. The germline V gene encodes CDR1 SEHNR and CDR2 FQNEAQ (reference sequence). This CDR3 contains 14 residues. CDR3: CASSNGLAGNEQYF. CDR3 bases: TGTGCCAGCAGCAATGGACTAGCGGGAAACGAGCAGTACTTC.

The chain joins TRBV5-8 to TRBJ2-5, with TRBD2 matching over 8 bases. The V segment lost 4 bases and the J segment 5 bases; nucleotides outside the gene matches: 13. The length of the CDR3 is 16 residues. Germline assignment: CDR1 SGHTS and CDR2 YDEGEE. For the CDR3, the DNA is TGTGCCAGCAGCCGGGGGGGTATCGGTCGTTACGAGACCCAGTACTTC. Its protein is CASSRGGIGRYETQYF. The full variable domain, with the rest looked up from reference TRBV5-8 and TRBJ2-5, is EAGVTQSPTHLIKTRGQQATLRCSPISGHTSVYWYQQALGLGLQFLLWYDEGEERNRGNFPPRFSGRQFPNYSSELNVNALELEDSALYLCASSRGGIGRYETQYFGPGTRLLVL.